This T cell receptor (beta chain) appears in the sequencing data of a study of shared clonotypes between healthy human individuals. Profiling relied on immunoSEQ multiplex PCR, and the TCRdb table lists in-frame clones only, not all of them. The table lists more than 2,000,000 clones, approximately 93% of them singletons. The authors divided CD4+ cells into CD45RA+ naive and CD45RA-negative memory subsets. V lost 4 bases to trimming and J lost 3 bases, with 16 bases between them. This CDR3 is built from 15 residues. Per germline, CDR1 KGHSH and CDR2 LQKENI. Sequenced input: naive CD4+ T cells from PBMCs. Specified subset: CD45RA+ positively selected. V gene TRBV18 combines with J gene TRBJ2-7, with D unclear. This clonotype was sampled from a man aged 18 to 29 in good health. Some clones in this sample may be carry-over from other donors' samples. CDR3 region: CASSLGPGQVYEQYF. The CDR3 nucleotides are TGTGCCAGCTCACTTGGACCCGGGCAGGTCTACGAGCAGTACTTC.